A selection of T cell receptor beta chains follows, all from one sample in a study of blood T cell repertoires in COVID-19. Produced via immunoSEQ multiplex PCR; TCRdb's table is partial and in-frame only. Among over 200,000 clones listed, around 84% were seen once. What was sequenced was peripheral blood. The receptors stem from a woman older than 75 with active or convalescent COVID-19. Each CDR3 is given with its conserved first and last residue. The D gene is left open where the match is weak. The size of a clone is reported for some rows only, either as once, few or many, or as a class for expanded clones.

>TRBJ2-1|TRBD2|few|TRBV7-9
TGTGCCAGCAGCTTATCGCTAGCGGGATCCTACAATGAGCAGTTCTTC
CASSLSLAGSYNEQFF
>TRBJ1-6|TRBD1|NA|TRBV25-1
TGTGCCAGCAGTGCCAACCTCGGACAGGCCAATAATTCACCCCTCCACTTT
CASSANLGQANNSPLHF
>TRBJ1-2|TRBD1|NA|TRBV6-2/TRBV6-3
TGTGCCAGCAGTTACGACAGGGTGAACTATGGCTACACCTTC
CASSYDRVNYGYTF
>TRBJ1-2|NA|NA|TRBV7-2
TGTGCCAGCAGCCCTGGCAGACCGGGAAATGGCTACACCTTC
CASSPGRPGNGYTF
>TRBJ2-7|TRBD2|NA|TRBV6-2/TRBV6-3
TGTGCCAGCTGCCTTTCCGCGGGAGGGCCGATCTACGAGCAGTACTTC
CASCLSAGGPIYEQYF
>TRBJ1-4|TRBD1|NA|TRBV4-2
TGTGCCAGCAGCCAAGATAGCACAGGGGGTTTGCAGAAACTGTTTTTT
CASSQDSTGGLQKLFF
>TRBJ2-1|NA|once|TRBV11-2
TGTGCCAGCAGCGCCCGTCATACTAGGGAAATAGGGCAGTTCTTC
CASSARHTREIGQFF
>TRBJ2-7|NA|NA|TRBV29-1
TGCAGCGTTGAACTTAGCTACGAGCAGTACTTC
CSVELSYEQYF
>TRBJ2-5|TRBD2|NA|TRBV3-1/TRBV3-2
TGTGCCAGCAGCCAAGTTAGGCGGGAGGGCCTTGAAGAGACCCAGTACTTC
CASSQVRREGLEETQYF
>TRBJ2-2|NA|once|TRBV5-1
TGCGCCAGCCGGACTATTGCTGTGAACACCGGGGAGCTGTTTTTT
CASRTIAVNTGELFF
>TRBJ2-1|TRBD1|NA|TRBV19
TGTGCCAGTAGTCCTCCGGGACAGGGATTCAATGAGCAGTTCTTC
CASSPPGQGFNEQFF
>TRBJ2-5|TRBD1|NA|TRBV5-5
TGTGCCAGCAGCTCCCGGGACAGGGGTCTTCAAGAGACCCAGTACTTC
CASSSRDRGLQETQYF
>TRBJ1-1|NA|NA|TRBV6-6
TGTGCCAGCAGCAGGGGGAACACTGAAGCTTTCTTT
CASSRGNTEAFF
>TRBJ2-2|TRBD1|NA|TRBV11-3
TGTGCCAGCAGCTTCACCCTAGGGGGCGCCACCGGGGAGCTGTTTTTT
CASSFTLGGATGELFF
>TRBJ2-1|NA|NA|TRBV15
TGTGCCACCAGCAGAGATCGGCGGGTTTCGAACAATGAGCAGTTCTTC
CATSRDRRVSNNEQFF
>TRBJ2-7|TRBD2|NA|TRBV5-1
TGCGCCAGCAGCGGAACTAGCGGTACCTACGAGCAGTACTTC
CASSGTSGTYEQYF
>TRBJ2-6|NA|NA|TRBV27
TGTGCCAGCAGTCTGAGGGGGTTAGGACGCTCTGGGGCCAACGTCCTGACTTTC
CASSLRGLGRSGANVLTF
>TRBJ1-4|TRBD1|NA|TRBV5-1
TGCGCCAGCAGTAACAGGGGGCGAGAGGGTAATGAAAAACTGTTTTTT
CASSNRGREGNEKLFF
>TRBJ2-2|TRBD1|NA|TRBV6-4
TGTGCCAGCAGTGACTCCCGACAGGGGTCCGGGGAGCTGTTTTTT
CASSDSRQGSGELFF
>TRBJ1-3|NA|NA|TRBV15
TGTGCCACCAGCAGCCTCAGGGGCTCTGGAAACACCATATATTTT
CATSSLRGSGNTIYF
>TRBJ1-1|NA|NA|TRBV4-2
TGTGCCAGCAGCCCGGCCACGGCCCCTCTAGGAGCTTTCTTT
CASSPATAPLGAFF
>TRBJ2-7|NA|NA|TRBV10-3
TGTGCCATCGCGACTCCTAACTACGAGCAGTACTTC
CAIATPNYEQYF
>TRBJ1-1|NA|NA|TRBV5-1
TGCGCCAGCAGCTTGTTGCCAGGGATAGGGGACACTGAAGCTTTCTTT
CASSLLPGIGDTEAFF
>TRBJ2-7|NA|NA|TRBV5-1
TGCGCCAGCAGCTTAGTCAGCTCCTACGAGCAGTACTTC
CASSLVSSYEQYF
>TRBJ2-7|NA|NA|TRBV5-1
TGCGCCAGCAGCTCATCCCCGGGGTACGAGCAGTACTTC
CASSSSPGYEQYF
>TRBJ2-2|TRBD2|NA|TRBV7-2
TGTGCCAGCAGCTTCACTAGCGGGAGGGCCGCGGCCGGGGAGCTGTTTTTT
CASSFTSGRAAAGELFF
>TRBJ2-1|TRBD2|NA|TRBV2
TGTGCCAGCAGTGAGCGGGAGGGCCGGCGTGAGCAGTTCTTC
CASSEREGRREQFF
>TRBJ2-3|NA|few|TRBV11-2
TGTGCCAGCAGCTTCCTCCCGGACTCAGAGCAGTATTTT
CASSFLPDSEQYF
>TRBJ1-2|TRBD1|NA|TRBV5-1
TGCGCCAGCAGCCCGGACAGGGTTGGCTACACCTTC
CASSPDRVGYTF
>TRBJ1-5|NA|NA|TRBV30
TGTGCCTGGAGTAAAGGAGGGGATCAGCCCCAGCATTTT
CAWSKGGDQPQHF
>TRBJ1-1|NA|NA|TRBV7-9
TGTGCCAGCAGTCCAATACAGGGCACGGCACTTGCTGAAGCTTTCTTT
CASSPIQGTALAEAFF
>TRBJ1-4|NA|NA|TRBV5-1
TGCGCCAGCAGTTTGACAGTTCAAACTAATGAAAAACTGTTTTTT
CASSLTVQTNEKLFF
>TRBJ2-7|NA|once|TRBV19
TGTGCCACCAAAAACCGGGTCAGTTCGGACGAGCAGTACTTC
CATKNRVSSDEQYF
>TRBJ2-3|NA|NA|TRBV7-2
TGTGCCAGCAGCTTCAAGCGGGCAGGCACAGATACGCAGTATTTT
CASSFKRAGTDTQYF
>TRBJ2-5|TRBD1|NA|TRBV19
TGTGCCAGTAGTATGATCCGGACAGGGGGGCCGATGGCCCAGTACTTC
CASSMIRTGGPMAQYF
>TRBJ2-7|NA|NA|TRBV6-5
TGTGCCAGCAGTTACTCACAGGTATCCGAGCAGTACTTC
CASSYSQVSEQYF
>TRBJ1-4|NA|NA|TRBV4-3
TGCGCCAGCAGCCAAGGAGTGAGAACCCTTAATGAAAAACTGTTTTTT
CASSQGVRTLNEKLFF
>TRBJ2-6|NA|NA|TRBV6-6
TGTGCCAGCAGTTACTCTACAGGGACAGGGGCCAACGTCCTGACTTTC
CASSYSTGTGANVLTF
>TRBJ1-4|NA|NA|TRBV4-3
TGCGCCAGCAGCGGGGTTTGGGGCTCGAGTGAAAAACTGTTTTTT
CASSGVWGSSEKLFF
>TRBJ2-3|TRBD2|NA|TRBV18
TGTGCCAGCTCACCACGCCTAGCGGGAGCGGAAGATACGCAGTATTTT
CASSPRLAGAEDTQYF
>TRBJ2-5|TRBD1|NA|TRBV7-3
TGTGCCAGCAGCTTAAGACAGGGGTCTGAGACCCAGTACTTC
CASSLRQGSETQYF
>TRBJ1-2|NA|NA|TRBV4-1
TGCGCCAGCAGCCAGATCCCCGGGGACAATGATTATGGCTACACCTTC
CASSQIPGDNDYGYTF
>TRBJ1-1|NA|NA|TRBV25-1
TGTGCCAGCAGTGAATACGATGGAGGGAGGACTGAAGCTTTCTTT
CASSEYDGGRTEAFF
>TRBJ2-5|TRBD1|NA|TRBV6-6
TGTGCCAGCATTGGCACCTACAGGGGTCCCCAAGAGACCCAGTACTTC
CASIGTYRGPQETQYF
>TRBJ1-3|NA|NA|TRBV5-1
TGCGCCAGCAGTCTCTCCCCTGGAAACACCATATATTTT
CASSLSPGNTIYF
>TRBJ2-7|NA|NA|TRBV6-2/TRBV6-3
TGTGCCAGCAGTTACGAGACTTGGCCTTCCTACGAGCAGTACTTC
CASSYETWPSYEQYF
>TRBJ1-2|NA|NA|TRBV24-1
TGTGCCACCAGTGATTTTGAGACAGACCATGGCTACACCTTC
CATSDFETDHGYTF
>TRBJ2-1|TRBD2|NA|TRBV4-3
TGCGCCAGCAGCCAAGGTAGCGGACTAGCGGATCCTTATGAGCAGTTCTTC
CASSQGSGLADPYEQFF
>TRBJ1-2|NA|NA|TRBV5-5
TGTGCCAGCAGCATGGGACTTGCCAGTGACTATGGCTACACCTTC
CASSMGLASDYGYTF
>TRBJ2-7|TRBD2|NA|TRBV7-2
TGTGCCAGCAGCTCCCGCAGCGGGAACGAGCAGTACTTC
CASSSRSGNEQYF
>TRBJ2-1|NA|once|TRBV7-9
TGTGCCAGCAGCTTTAGTAGTATTGACAATGAGCAGTTCTTC
CASSFSSIDNEQFF
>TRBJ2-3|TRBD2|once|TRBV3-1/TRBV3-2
TGTGCCAGCAGCCAGTACGGACTAGCGGGAGGACGGGATACGCAGTATTTT
CASSQYGLAGGRDTQYF